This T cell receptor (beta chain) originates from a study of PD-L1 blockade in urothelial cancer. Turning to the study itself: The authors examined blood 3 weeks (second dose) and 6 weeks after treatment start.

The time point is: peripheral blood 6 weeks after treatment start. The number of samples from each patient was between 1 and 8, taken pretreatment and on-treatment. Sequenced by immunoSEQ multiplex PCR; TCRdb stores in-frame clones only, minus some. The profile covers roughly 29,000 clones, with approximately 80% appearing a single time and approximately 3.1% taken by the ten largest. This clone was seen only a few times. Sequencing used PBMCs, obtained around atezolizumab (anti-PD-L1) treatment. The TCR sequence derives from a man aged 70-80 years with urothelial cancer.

The CDR3, as DNA: TGTGCCAGCGGGCCTCACACTGAAGCTTTCTTT. This gives the protein CASGPHTEAFF. This chain uses TRBV6-6 with TRBJ1-1; D is unclear. The CDR3 is 11 amino acids. V shed 8 bases and J shed 3 bases, with 7 bases lying between them. The V gene's germline CDR1 is MNHNY and CDR2 SVGAGI (reference sequence).